Listed below are T cell receptor beta chains from one sample, sequenced in a study of shared clonotypes between healthy human individuals. Method: immunoSEQ multiplex PCR; TCRdb's copy keeps in-frame clones and lacks some. Here the sample spans hundreds of thousands of clones, more than 95% being singletons. The specimen sequenced was naive CD4+ T cells sorted from blood. The origin of the receptors is a woman between 25 and 40 years old in good health. CDR3s include the opening cysteine and the closing phenylalanine or tryptophan. Each record gives: V gene, D gene, J gene, clone size, CDR3 protein, CDR3 DNA. A D gene is named only where the DNA matches it firmly. Only some rows state a clone size, as once, few, many or a class for expanded clones.

TRBV28	-	TRBJ1-5	-	CASRAIAGGLSPQHF	TGTGCCAGCAGAGCGATCGCGGGGGGTTTATCGCCCCAGCATTTT
TRBV18	TRBD1	TRBJ1-1	once	CASSPYTGGLEAFF	TGTGCCAGCTCACCCTATACAGGGGGTCTTGAAGCTTTCTTT
TRBV5-1	TRBD1	TRBJ1-2	-	CASSLALRGRDGYTF	TGCGCCAGCAGCTTGGCCCTCAGGGGGAGGGATGGCTACACCTTC
TRBV10-3	-	TRBJ1-1	-	CAISVGLAAEAFF	TGTGCCATCAGTGTGGGCCTAGCCGCTGAAGCTTTCTTT
TRBV7-2	-	TRBJ1-2	once	CASSFGGVYGYTF	TGTGCCAGCAGCTTCGGTGGCGTCTATGGCTACACCTTC
TRBV28	TRBD1	TRBJ2-2	-	CASSTGGTGELFF	TGTGCCAGCAGTACAGGGGGCACCGGGGAGCTGTTTTTT
TRBV5-1	TRBD2	TRBJ2-1	-	CASRGLAGAYNEQFF	TGCGCCAGCAGGGGACTAGCGGGAGCTTACAATGAGCAGTTCTTC
TRBV19	TRBD1	TRBJ1-2	-	CASRPYDREAYGYTF	TGTGCCAGTAGGCCCTATGACAGGGAGGCCTATGGCTACACCTTC
TRBV7-8	-	TRBJ2-7	-	CASSLGGRNSYEQYF	TGTGCCAGCAGCTTAGGGGGGCGGAACTCCTACGAGCAGTACTTC
TRBV4-1	-	TRBJ2-7	-	CASSQDQDYSYEQYF	TGCGCCAGCAGCCAAGATCAGGACTATTCCTACGAGCAGTACTTC
TRBV11-2	TRBD2	TRBJ2-7	-	CASSLDTPSGSSYEQYF	TGTGCCAGCAGCTTAGATACGCCTAGCGGGAGTTCTTACGAGCAGTACTTC
TRBV5-1	TRBD2	TRBJ2-3	-	CASSAGLAGVAADTQYF	TGCGCCAGCAGCGCGGGACTAGCGGGAGTGGCGGCAGATACGCAGTATTTT
TRBV6-5	-	TRBJ2-7	-	CASSSPGFIEQYF	TGTGCCAGCAGTTCTCCAGGGTTTATCGAGCAGTACTTC
TRBV7-2	-	TRBJ1-3	-	CASSLDVSGNTIYF	TGTGCCAGCAGCTTAGATGTCTCTGGAAACACCATATATTTT
TRBV30	-	TRBJ1-6	once	CAWSVNRRGYNSPLHF	TGTGCCTGGAGTGTAAACAGAAGGGGCTATAATTCACCCCTCCACTTT
TRBV5-1	TRBD1	TRBJ2-2	-	CASSFRDRVPGELFF	TGCGCCAGCAGTTTCCGGGACAGGGTCCCCGGGGAGCTGTTTTTT
TRBV30	TRBD2	TRBJ2-7	-	CAWSENSGRAFRKYF	TGTGCCTGGAGTGAAAATAGCGGGAGGGCCTTCAGGAAGTACTTC
TRBV7-2	-	TRBJ1-1	-	CASSDQQGRTEAFF	TGTGCCAGCAGCGATCAACAGGGACGCACTGAAGCTTTCTTT
TRBV9	TRBD2	TRBJ2-7	once	CASSPRLAGGGEQYF	TGTGCCAGCAGCCCCCGACTAGCGGGAGGGGGAGAGCAGTACTTC
TRBV6-6	-	TRBJ2-7	-	CASSYSAQGSHEQYF	TGTGCCAGCAGTTACTCCGCGCAGGGCTCTCACGAGCAGTACTTC
TRBV6-5	TRBD1	TRBJ2-7	-	CASSPDRGLYEQYF	TGTGCCAGCAGTCCGGACAGGGGGCTCTACGAGCAGTACTTC
TRBV7-9	-	TRBJ2-1	-	CASSVTSGAWEYNEQFF	TGTGCCAGCAGTGTAACATCTGGGGCGTGGGAATACAATGAGCAGTTCTTC
TRBV10-1	-	TRBJ2-6	-	CASSSSTGANVLTF	TGCGCCAGCAGCAGCAGTACTGGGGCCAACGTCCTGACTTTC
TRBV18	TRBD2	TRBJ2-5	-	CASSPRQSGSGQETQYF	TGTGCCAGCTCCCCAAGGCAGAGCGGGAGCGGACAAGAGACCCAGTACTTC
TRBV6-1	-	TRBJ1-3	-	CASSEQSSGNTIYF	TGTGCCAGCAGTGAACAGTCCTCTGGAAACACCATATATTTT
TRBV10-1	TRBD2	TRBJ2-5	-	CASSEVLAGGQETQYF	TGCGCCAGCAGTGAGGTATTAGCGGGAGGCCAAGAGACCCAGTACTTC
TRBV11-2	TRBD2	TRBJ2-1	-	CASSSLAGVYNEQFF	TGTGCCAGCAGCTCACTAGCGGGAGTTTACAATGAGCAGTTCTTC
TRBV5-1	-	TRBJ1-2	-	CASSLGQDSGYTF	TGCGCCAGCAGCTTGGGTCAGGATAGTGGCTACACCTTC
TRBV7-6	TRBD2	TRBJ2-6	-	CASSWGGLSGANVLTF	TGTGCCAGCAGCTGGGGAGGGCTCTCTGGGGCCAACGTCCTGACTTTC
TRBV27	-	TRBJ2-3	-	CASSLYSSAGDTQYF	TGTGCCAGCAGTTTATACTCCTCAGCCGGTGATACGCAGTATTTT
TRBV7-6	-	TRBJ1-2	-	CASSLDENYGYTF	TGTGCCAGCAGCTTAGACGAAAACTATGGCTACACCTTC
TRBV7-9	TRBD2	TRBJ2-3	-	CASSSEGLGTDTQYF	TGTGCCAGCAGCTCAGAGGGACTAGGGACAGATACGCAGTATTTT
TRBV4-1	-	TRBJ1-5	-	CASSQDGQRDQPQHF	TGCGCCAGCAGCCAAGATGGACAGAGAGATCAGCCCCAGCATTTT
TRBV27	-	TRBJ2-6	-	CASSPLEGADSGANVLTF	TGTGCCAGCAGTCCGCTGGAGGGGGCAGACTCTGGGGCCAACGTCCTGACTTTC
TRBV5-4	-	TRBJ2-5	-	CASSLEGVQETQYF	TGTGCCAGCAGCTTAGAGGGTGTCCAAGAGACCCAGTACTTC
TRBV5-1	TRBD1	TRBJ1-2	-	CASRPDRGPSLGYTF	TGCGCCAGCAGACCCGACAGGGGTCCTTCCTTGGGCTACACCTTC
TRBV6-1	TRBD1	TRBJ1-5	-	CASSEGGDSASNQPQHF	TGTGCCAGCAGTGAAGGGGGGGACAGCGCCAGCAATCAGCCCCAGCATTTT
TRBV7-9	-	TRBJ2-1	once	CASIKTLGVSYNEQFF	TGTGCCAGCATTAAAACTCTGGGGGTTTCCTACAATGAGCAGTTCTTC
TRBV7-2	-	TRBJ2-1	-	CASSLHSPGIPSYNEQFF	TGTGCCAGCAGCTTACATTCCCCTGGAATCCCCTCCTACAATGAGCAGTTCTTC
TRBV2	-	TRBJ1-1	-	CASTGGRNTEAFF	TGTGCCAGCACGGGGGGTCGGAACACTGAAGCTTTCTTT
TRBV6-5	TRBD1	TRBJ2-7	-	CASSSAGTGVYEQYF	TGTGCCAGCAGTTCCGCCGGGACAGGGGTCTACGAGCAGTACTTC
TRBV29-1	-	TRBJ1-2	-	CSVRVGYGYTF	TGCAGCGTTAGGGTGGGTTATGGCTACACCTTC
TRBV7-9	-	TRBJ2-7	-	CASSLANSQLQYF	TGTGCCAGCAGCTTAGCGAATAGTCAGTTGCAGTACTTC
TRBV7-9	-	TRBJ2-7	-	CASSLDSPYEQYF	TGTGCCAGCAGCTTGGATAGCCCCTACGAGCAGTACTTC
TRBV30	-	TRBJ1-6	-	CAYHGIYNSPLHF	TGTGCCTACCACGGGATATATAATTCACCCCTCCACTTT